This T cell receptor beta chain was documented in a study of T cell changes during pregnancy in multiple sclerosis. Assay: immunoSEQ multiplex PCR; the TCRdb copy retains only in-frame clones and omits some. The data contain 39,000 or so clones, more than 85% of them singletons. The material was CD8+ T cells from peripheral blood mononuclear cells, obtained after pregnancy. This receptor was taken from a female donor with multiple sclerosis, enrolled in a pregnancy study.

The CDR3 DNA reads as TGTGCCAGCAGCTTCAGGGTTGGAAACACCATATATTTT. Protein product: CASSFRVGNTIYF. The V call is TRBV11-2, the J call TRBJ1-3, with D possibly matching TRBD1 (5 bases). Between the trimmed V and J ends, which lost 3 bases and 3 bases, there was a span of 6 bases. CDR1 and CDR2 from the germline V gene are SGHAT and FQNNGV. The CDR3 is 13 residues long.